The 28 T cell receptor beta chains below all came from one sample that was sequenced in a study of cytomegalovirus exposure and HLA in healthy donors. The PCR contained 60 Vbeta and 13 Jbeta primers. The repertoire was sequenced with immunoSEQ multiplex PCR; TCRdb's copy has only in-frame clones and lacks some. The sample yields more than 100,000 clones, roughly 73% seen once. Sequenced material: PBMCs. Source of these receptors: a male donor in good health and CMV-seronegative.

This chain links TRBV11-2 with TRBJ2-7, with 8 bases aligning to TRBD2. Germline CDR1 is SGHAT and CDR2 is FQNNGV. The J segment lost 5 bases and the V segment lost 2 bases, leaving 5 bases of the junction unmatched. This CDR3 spans 14 amino acids. In DNA form, the CDR3 reads TGTGCCAGCAGCTTAACGGGGGGGCCCGACGAGCAGTACTTC. Translating gives CASSLTGGPDEQYF.

This clone was seen a few times. V gene TRBV2 combines with J gene TRBJ2-7; no clear D. The CDR3 contains 12 residues. CDR1 SNHLY and CDR2 FYNNEI come from the germline V gene. Trimming shortened V by 5 bases and J by 4 bases, and 9 bases separated the two germline ends. This CDR3 reads CASSQESYEQYF. CDR3 nucleotides: TGTGCCAGCAGTCAAGAGAGTTACGAGCAGTACTTC.

The chain couples TRBV9 to TRBJ2-7, with 8 nucleotides matching TRBD2. Trimming removed 0 bases from V and 6 bases from J; junction bases left unmatched: 8. The CDR3 covers 15 residues. Germline V CDR1 and CDR2: SGDLS, YYNGEE. CDR3 protein: CASSVASGGAGEQYF. Here the CDR3 DNA reads TGTGCCAGCAGCGTAGCTTCGGGGGGGGCTGGCGAGCAGTACTTC.

The rearrangement uses TRBV23-1 and TRBJ2-7; TRBD2 matches at 8 bases. TRBV23-1 is flagged as an ORF with uncertain function. The V gene end was trimmed by 4 bases and the J gene end by 1 base; junction bases not matched to a gene: 12. CDR3 size: 17 residues. Written as DNA, the CDR3 is TGCGCCAGCAGTCGGTTCGGGAGGGCAGACAGGTCCTACGAGCAGTACTTC. Translation: CASSRFGRADRSYEQYF.

The chain has TRBV5-6 and TRBJ2-7; the match to TRBD1 covers 9 bases. V was pared by 0 bases and J by 2 bases, with 3 bases of the junction left unmatched. Germline values: CDR1 SGHDT, CDR2 YYEEEE. This CDR3 is 15 amino acids long. The CDR3 spells CASSLDRGLTYEQYF. The DNA for the CDR3 is TGTGCCAGCAGCTTGGACAGGGGGCTTACCTACGAGCAGTACTTC.

CDR3 sequence: CASSWRGAEETQYF. Written as DNA, the CDR3 is TGTGCCAGCAGCTGGCGGGGGGCGGAAGAGACCCAGTACTTC. This chain joins TRBV7-2 and TRBJ2-5, with 8 bases identical to TRBD2. CDR1 and CDR2 (germline): SGHTA, FQGNSA. After removal of 4 bases from V and 3 bases from J, the junction contained 4 bases not matched to a gene. The CDR3 runs to 14 residues.

The rearrangement uses TRBV2 and TRBJ1-2; 8 bases line up with TRBD1. CDR1 and CDR2 from the germline V gene are SNHLY and FYNNEI. V was pared by 6 bases and J by 7 bases, with 7 bases of the junction left unmatched. The CDR3 covers 13 residues. The CDR3: CASRLGQDRGYTF. CDR3 nucleotides: TGTGCCAGCAGGCTGGGACAGGATCGTGGCTACACCTTC.

V and J are TRBV9 and TRBJ1-3, with D possibly being TRBD1 (5 bases). Deletions cut 3 bases from V and 0 bases from J, with 13 bases between. The CDR3 runs 16 residues. The germline V gene has CDR1 SGDLS and CDR2 YYNGEE. Written as DNA, the CDR3 is TGTGCCAGCAGCGCCCGGGGGACGTCCTCTGGAAACACCATATATTTT. Translation gives CASSARGTSSGNTIYF. Supplemented by reference TRBV9 and TRBJ1-3, the full variable domain reads DSGVTQTPKHLITATGQRVTLRCSPRSGDLSVYWYQQSLDQGLQFLIQYYNGEERAKGNILERFSAQQFPDLHSELNLSSLELGDSALYFCASSARGTSSGNTIYFGEGSWLTVV.

The chain is built from TRBV7-9 and TRBJ2-2, with TRBD1 identical over 8 bases. The CDR3 runs to 16 residues. Germline V gene sequence: CDR1 SEHNR, CDR2 FQNEAQ (reference sequence). Unmatched junction bases numbered 11, after V lost 4 bases and J lost 7 bases. As DNA, the CDR3 is TGTGCCAGCAGCTGCCGCGGACAGGGACGGGGCGGGGAGCTGTTTTTT. Residues: CASSCRGQGRGGELFF.

The chain is built from TRBV27 and TRBJ1-1; D is unclear. This CDR3 contains 14 residues. Trimming removed 6 bases from V and 1 base from J, with 12 bases in between. CDR1 is MNHEY and CDR2 is SMNVEV in the germline V gene (reference sequence). CDR3 DNA sequence: TGTGCCAGCAGGATTCTGAGGGAGAACACTGAAGCTTTCTTT. Protein product: CASRILRENTEAFF.

The chain has TRBV5-4 and TRBJ1-1; unclear D gene. The CDR3 covers 13 residues. V gave up 4 bases and J gave up 0 bases, with 7 bases separating them. Germline values: CDR1 SGHNT, CDR2 YYREEE (reference sequence). CDR3 sequence: CASSHNMNTEAFF. The CDR3 nucleotides are TGTGCCAGCAGCCACAATATGAACACTGAAGCTTTCTTT.

The V and J genes are TRBV11-2 and TRBJ2-7; D perhaps matches TRBD1 (6 bases). Germline V gene sequence: CDR1 SGHAT, CDR2 FQNNGV. There are 12 residues in the CDR3. Trimming shortened V by 2 bases and J by 5 bases, and 7 bases separated the two germline ends. The CDR3 sequence is CASSLYRDEQYF. Written as DNA, the CDR3 is TGTGCCAGCAGCTTATACAGGGACGAGCAGTACTTC.

The chain couples TRBV7-2 to TRBJ1-1, with 9 bases matching TRBD1. The CDR3 is 16 amino acids. V lost 3 bases, J lost 6 bases, and 11 bases stayed unmatched. From germline, CDR1 is SGHTA and CDR2 FQGNSA. The CDR3 protein is CASSFAPTGGYAEAFF. Written as DNA, the CDR3 is TGTGCCAGCAGCTTTGCCCCGACAGGGGGTTACGCTGAAGCTTTCTTT.

The CDR3 loop is CASSPGGEIYEQYF. The CDR3 DNA is TGTGCCAGCAGCCCGGGCGGGGAGATCTACGAGCAGTACTTC. The rearrangement joins TRBV7-9 to TRBJ2-7; perhaps TRBD2 as D (6 bases). In germline, CDR1 is SEHNR, CDR2 FQNEAQ (reference sequence). Trimming shortened V by 5 bases and J by 3 bases, and 14 bases separated the two germline ends. This CDR3 is 14 amino acids long.

The chain employs TRBV7-8 and TRBJ2-1; TRBD2 matches 8 bases. The CDR3 length is 16 residues. Germline CDR1 reads SGHVS; CDR2 reads FQNEAQ. V dropped 5 bases and J dropped 4; count of bases not matched to a gene: 10. The CDR3 bases are TGTGCCAGCAGCCCCGCCGGGCGGGGGGCGTACAATGAGCAGTTCTTC. Translated, it gives CASSPAGRGAYNEQFF.

The J gene is TRBJ2-5, the V gene TRBV9, with TRBD2 matching 15 bases. The germline V gene encodes CDR1 SGDLS and CDR2 YYNGEE. Germline trimming cut 4 bases from V and 5 bases from J; bases unmatched to any gene: 6. This CDR3 comprises 16 residues. The CDR3 spells CASSLGLAGGSETQYF. The DNA for the CDR3 is TGTGCCAGCAGCTTGGGACTAGCGGGGGGATCGGAGACCCAGTACTTC. The entire variable domain, with the rest obtained from reference TRBV9 and TRBJ2-5, is as follows: DSGVTQTPKHLITATGQRVTLRCSPRSGDLSVYWYQQSLDQGLQFLIQYYNGEERAKGNILERFSAQQFPDLHSELNLSSLELGDSALYFCASSLGLAGGSETQYFGPGTRLLVL.

This chain links TRBV2 with TRBJ2-5, with unresolved D. This CDR3 spans 13 amino acids. In germline, CDR1 is SNHLY, CDR2 FYNNEI. The germline V and J ends were trimmed by 3 bases and 5 bases, with 10 bases remaining between them. The CDR3 nucleotides read TGTGCCAGCAGTGAGGAGCAGTGGGAGACCCAGTACTTC. Translated: CASSEEQWETQYF.

The chain uses TRBV5-1 and TRBJ2-5, with D perhaps TRBD2 (6 bases). Germline V gene sequence: CDR1 SGHRS, CDR2 YFSETQ. V was clipped by 4 bases and J by 5 bases, with 21 bases between them. The CDR3 length is 16 residues. CDR3 nucleotide sequence: TGCGCCAGCAGCCCCCATTCTAGCGTCCCCGGGGAGACCCAGTACTTC. Encoded protein: CASSPHSSVPGETQYF.

The chain has TRBV28 and TRBJ1-5, with D possibly being TRBD1 (6 bases). The germline V gene has CDR1 MDHEN and CDR2 SYDVKM. The V gene lost 3 bases and the J gene lost 6 bases, with 12 bases spanning the gap. The CDR3 is 14 residues long. CDR3 region: CASSFGGAGQPQHF. The CDR3 nucleotides are TGTGCCAGCAGTTTCGGGGGGGCAGGTCAGCCCCAGCATTTT.

This chain uses TRBV7-6 with TRBJ2-7, with a tentative D call TRBD1 (6 bases). This CDR3 comprises 14 residues. Germline V gives CDR1 SGHVS, CDR2 FNYEAQ. V lost 5 bases to trimming and J lost 3 bases, with 14 bases between them. The CDR3 DNA reads as TGTGCCAGCAGCGCACAAACAGGGAACTACGAGCAGTACTTC. This encodes CASSAQTGNYEQYF.

In its sample, this clone was seen once. The chain links TRBV7-9 to TRBJ2-7; unclear D gene. CDR1 and CDR2 (germline): SEHNR, FQNEAQ (reference sequence). The CDR3 runs 12 residues. V lost 1 base, J lost 6 bases, and 7 bases lay in between. The CDR3 nucleotides read TGTGCCAGCAGCTTAGGGGCAGCCGAGCAGTACTTC. This sequence encodes CASSLGAAEQYF.

In DNA, the CDR3 is TGTGCCAGCAGACCTGGACAGGGCGGCTATGGCTACACCTTC. This gives the protein CASRPGQGGYGYTF. The chain employs TRBV6-1 and TRBJ1-2; 8 bases agree with TRBD1. The CDR3 is 14 residues long. V lost 6 bases and J lost 4; bases outside the gene matches: 7. Germline assignment: CDR1 MNHNS and CDR2 SASEGT.

This sequence joins TRBV4-1 and TRBJ1-3, with D uncertain. Germline CDR1 MGHRA, CDR2 YSYEKL. The V and J ends lost 1 base and 0 bases respectively, with 13 bases between them. The CDR3 extends over 17 amino acids. The CDR3 protein is CASSQVRTRGSGNTIYF. The DNA of the CDR3 is TGCGCCAGCAGCCAAGTGAGGACCCGGGGCTCTGGAAACACCATATATTTT.

The chain employs TRBV5-1 and TRBJ2-3; 8 bases are shared with TRBD2. Germline V gene sequence: CDR1 SGHRS, CDR2 YFSETQ. The ends lost 5 bases at V and 3 bases at J; junction bases unmatched: 5. The CDR3 is 14 amino acids. CDR3 in amino acids: CASRPRGGTDTQYF. In DNA form, the CDR3 reads TGCGCCAGCAGACCACGGGGGGGGACAGATACGCAGTATTTT.

This rearrangement joins TRBV25-1 to TRBJ1-2; 9 bases fit TRBD1. The CDR3 totals 15 residues. J was trimmed by 4 bases and V by 6 bases; bases with no gene match: 9. The germline V gene has CDR1 MGHDK and CDR2 SYGVNS. The CDR3 sequence is CASSYPGQGIYGYTF. The CDR3 region has the DNA TGTGCCAGCAGCTACCCGGGACAGGGAATCTATGGCTACACCTTC.

The rearrangement links TRBV4-2 to TRBJ2-7; the D gene is possibly TRBD1 (5 bases). V lost 1 base to trimming and J lost 0 bases, with 7 bases between them. Germline CDR1 is LGHNA and CDR2 is YNFKEQ. The CDR3 sequence is 14 residues long. This chain's CDR3 is CASSQGQPSYEQYF. The CDR3 DNA is TGTGCCAGCAGCCAAGGACAGCCCTCCTACGAGCAGTACTTC.

V is TRBV27 and J is TRBJ2-1; 7 bases match TRBD1. Germline V gene data show CDR1 as MNHEY and CDR2 as SMNVEV (reference sequence). V was pared by 3 bases and J by 2 bases, with 10 bases of the junction left unmatched. This CDR3 has 17 amino acids. The CDR3 DNA is TGTGCCAGCAGTTTGTCGGCAGGGGGAATACCCTACAATGAGCAGTTCTTC. This translates into CASSLSAGGIPYNEQFF.

The V gene is TRBV5-1, the J gene TRBJ2-3, with 13 bases matching TRBD2. The CDR3 contains 18 residues. Germline CDR1 is SGHRS and CDR2 is YFSETQ. V lost 4 bases, J lost 0 bases, and 8 bases stayed unmatched. Here the CDR3 reads CASSLGTSGALSTDTQYF. In DNA, the CDR3 is TGCGCCAGCAGCCTTGGGACTAGCGGGGCCCTTAGCACAGATACGCAGTATTTT.